The following is a T cell receptor (beta chain) sequence with its context. The antigen is undetermined. These data originate in a study of cytomegalovirus exposure and HLA in healthy donors. Study-wide results and limits: When analyzed later, the rates of TCR association showed variation by HLA locus, with DRB1 the most and HLA-C the fewest. In a later analysis, donors in an Asian-associated ancestry cluster reportedly had fewer N-insertions in productive TCRs than the cohort mean. Presence/absence analyses supposed approximately even sequencing depth among donors. Highly shared variants forming one cluster were likely a sequencing artifact.

The primer mix had 60 Vbeta and 13 Jbeta primers. Libraries were prepared by immunoSEQ multiplex PCR; TCRdb keeps only in-frame clonotypes and omits some of them. The sample holds under 150,000 clones; over 60% are singletons and the top ten take approximately 2.6%. Trimming left V 4 bases short and J 5 bases short, with 12 bases between. The CDR3 is 12 residues long. Germline V gives CDR1 SQVTM, CDR2 ANQGSEA. The V gene is TRBV29-1, the J gene TRBJ2-7, with a tentative D call TRBD1 (6 bases). This TCR was recovered from a human donor in good health. The sample consisted of PBMCs. The CDR3 DNA sequence: TGCAGCGTTGGTCCCAGGGACAACGAGCAGTACTTC. This gives the protein CSVGPRDNEQYF.